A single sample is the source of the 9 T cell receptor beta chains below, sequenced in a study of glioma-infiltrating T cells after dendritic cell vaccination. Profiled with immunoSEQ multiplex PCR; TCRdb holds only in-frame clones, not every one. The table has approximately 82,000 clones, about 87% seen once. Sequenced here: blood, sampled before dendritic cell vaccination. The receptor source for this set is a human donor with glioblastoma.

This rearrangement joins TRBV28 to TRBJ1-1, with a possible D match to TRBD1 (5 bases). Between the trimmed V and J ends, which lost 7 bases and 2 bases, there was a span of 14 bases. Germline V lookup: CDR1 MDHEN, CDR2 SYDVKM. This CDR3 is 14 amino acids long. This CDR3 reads CASTSGGVNTEAFF. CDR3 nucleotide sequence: TGTGCCAGCACATCGGGAGGGGTTAACACTGAAGCTTTCTTT.

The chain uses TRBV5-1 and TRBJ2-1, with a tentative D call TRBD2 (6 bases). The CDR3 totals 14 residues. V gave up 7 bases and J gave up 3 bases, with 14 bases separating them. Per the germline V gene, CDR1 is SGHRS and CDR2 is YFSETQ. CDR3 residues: CASSGGEFYNEQFF. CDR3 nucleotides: TGCGCCAGCTCCGGGGGTGAGTTCTACAATGAGCAGTTCTTC.

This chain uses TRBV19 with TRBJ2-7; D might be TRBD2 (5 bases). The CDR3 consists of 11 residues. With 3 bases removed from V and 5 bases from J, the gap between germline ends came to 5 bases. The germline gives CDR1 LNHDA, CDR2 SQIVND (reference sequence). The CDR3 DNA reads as TGTGCCAGTAGTATGGAGGACGAGCAGTACTTC. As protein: CASSMEDEQYF.

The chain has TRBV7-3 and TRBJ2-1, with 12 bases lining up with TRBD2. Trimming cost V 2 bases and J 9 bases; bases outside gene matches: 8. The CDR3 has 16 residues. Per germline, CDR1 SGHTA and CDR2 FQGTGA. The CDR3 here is CASSLAPSGRVREQFF. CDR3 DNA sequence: TGTGCCAGCAGCTTAGCCCCTAGCGGGAGGGTACGTGAGCAGTTCTTC.

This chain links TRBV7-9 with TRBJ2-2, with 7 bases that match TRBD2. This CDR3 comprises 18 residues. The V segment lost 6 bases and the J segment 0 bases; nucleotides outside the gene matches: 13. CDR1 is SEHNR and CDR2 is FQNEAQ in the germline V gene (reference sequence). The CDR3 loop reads CASRGGTMRTANTGELFF. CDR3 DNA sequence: TGTGCCAGCAGGGGGGGGACTATGCGAACCGCGAACACCGGGGAGCTGTTTTTT.

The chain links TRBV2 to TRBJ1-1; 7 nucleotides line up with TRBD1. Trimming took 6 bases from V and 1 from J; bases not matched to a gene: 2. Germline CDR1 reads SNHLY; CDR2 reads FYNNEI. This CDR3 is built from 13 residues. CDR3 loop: CASRTGPNTEAFF. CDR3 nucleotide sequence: TGTGCCAGCAGGACAGGGCCGAACACTGAAGCTTTCTTT.

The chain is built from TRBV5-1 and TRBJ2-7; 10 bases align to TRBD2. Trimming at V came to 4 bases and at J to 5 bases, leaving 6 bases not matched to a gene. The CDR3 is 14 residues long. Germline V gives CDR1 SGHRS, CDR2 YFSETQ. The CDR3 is CASSTSGRGNEQYF. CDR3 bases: TGCGCCAGCAGCACAAGCGGGAGGGGGAACGAGCAGTACTTC.

DNA of the CDR3: TGTGCTAGTGGTTTGGCGCGATACGAGCAGTACTTC. Amino acids: CASGLARYEQYF. The V and J genes are TRBV12-5 and TRBJ2-7; unclear D gene. CDR3 length: 12 amino acids. The V end was cut by 1 base, the J end by 4 bases, with 5 bases between. The germline CDR1 and CDR2 sequences are LGHNT and FRNRAP.

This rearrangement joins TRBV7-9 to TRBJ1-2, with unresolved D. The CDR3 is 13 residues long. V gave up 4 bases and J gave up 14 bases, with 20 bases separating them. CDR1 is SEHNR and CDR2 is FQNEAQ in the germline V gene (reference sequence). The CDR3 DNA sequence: TGTGCCAGCAGCTCTCCGGGGAGGGCTAGGAAAACCTTC. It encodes CASSSPGRARKTF.